These T cell receptor beta chains were read from a single sample in a study of early T cells in non-severe SARS-CoV-2 infection. TCRdb reprocessed the 5' RACE reads via MiXCR and lists one record per CDR3 protein. The profile shows tens of thousands of distinct CDR3 sequences, 10% to 15% of them singletons. Sequenced material: whole blood, taken at baseline. Receptors originate from an adult who was a healthcare worker with PCR-confirmed SARS-CoV-2 infection or an uninfected control (not recorded which). The donor label of this sample is uncertain. CDR3s leave out the opening cysteine and the closing phenylalanine or tryptophan. Fields, in order: J gene, V gene, CDR3 protein.

J gene: TRBJ1-1
V gene: TRBV11-3
CDR3 protein: ASSLRGAGRRTEAF

J gene: TRBJ2-3
V gene: TRBV20-1
CDR3 protein: SAPSGTGAFYTDTQY

J gene: TRBJ2-1
V gene: TRBV7-9
CDR3 protein: ASSFSHNEQF

J gene: TRBJ1-2
V gene: TRBV3-1
CDR3 protein: ASSPGRPDREDGYT

J gene: TRBJ2-3
V gene: TRBV20-1
CDR3 protein: SALTATDTQY

J gene: TRBJ2-4
V gene: TRBV7-2
CDR3 protein: ASRRGGDVY

J gene: TRBJ2-2
V gene: TRBV2
CDR3 protein: ASRTGQTGTGELF

J gene: TRBJ2-3
V gene: TRBV6-2/TRBV6-3
CDR3 protein: ASSYSQVRDTQY

J gene: TRBJ1-5
V gene: TRBV18
CDR3 protein: ASSQLEDQPQH

J gene: TRBJ2-4
V gene: TRBV7-2
CDR3 protein: ASSFRRTGGTAKNIQY

J gene: TRBJ2-3
V gene: TRBV7-2
CDR3 protein: ASSNRTDTQY

J gene: TRBJ1-2
V gene: TRBV19
CDR3 protein: ATTRDSLSNYGYT

J gene: TRBJ2-3
V gene: TRBV10-2
CDR3 protein: ASGRQGARAPDTQY

J gene: TRBJ1-1
V gene: TRBV20-1
CDR3 protein: SATQGMNTEAF

J gene: TRBJ2-1
V gene: TRBV29-1
CDR3 protein: SVRGPTSGSPEQF

J gene: TRBJ1-2
V gene: TRBV29-1
CDR3 protein: SVEVPGQGARGYGYT

J gene: TRBJ2-4
V gene: TRBV5-4
CDR3 protein: ASGPPGTVRPWSD

J gene: TRBJ2-1
V gene: TRBV7-2
CDR3 protein: ASSPGGGQSYNEQF

J gene: TRBJ2-7
V gene: TRBV12-3/TRBV12-4
CDR3 protein: ASSFYSYEQY

J gene: TRBJ2-1
V gene: TRBV12-3/TRBV12-4
CDR3 protein: ASSPTGGWNEQF

J gene: TRBJ1-5
V gene: TRBV11-2
CDR3 protein: ASSLSSKGNQPQH

J gene: TRBJ2-2
V gene: TRBV19
CDR3 protein: ASSSGQGHTGELF

J gene: TRBJ2-1
V gene: TRBV6-6
CDR3 protein: ATNHPGGNEQF

J gene: TRBJ2-1
V gene: TRBV5-1
CDR3 protein: ASSLDASSYNEQF

J gene: TRBJ1-5
V gene: TRBV12-3/TRBV12-4
CDR3 protein: ASSFDKGQPQH

J gene: TRBJ2-5
V gene: TRBV5-6
CDR3 protein: ASSGGAEETQY

J gene: TRBJ1-5
V gene: TRBV24-1
CDR3 protein: ATSDRSSAQH

J gene: TRBJ2-7
V gene: TRBV20-1
CDR3 protein: SATDREYEQY

J gene: TRBJ2-4
V gene: TRBV5-6
CDR3 protein: ASSLGQVKNIQY

J gene: TRBJ2-7
V gene: TRBV2
CDR3 protein: ASSESLYEQY

J gene: TRBJ1-2
V gene: TRBV6-2/TRBV6-3
CDR3 protein: ASSYSLTGDGYT

J gene: TRBJ2-2
V gene: TRBV5-1
CDR3 protein: ASSPDSHTGELF

J gene: TRBJ1-1
V gene: TRBV5-6
CDR3 protein: ASSFRWSGARTEAF

J gene: TRBJ2-1
V gene: TRBV2
CDR3 protein: ASSGLEDRSYNEQF

J gene: TRBJ2-7
V gene: TRBV2
CDR3 protein: ASRDSLYEQY

J gene: TRBJ2-2
V gene: TRBV4-1
CDR3 protein: ASSRRTGGGTGELF

J gene: TRBJ2-3
V gene: TRBV20-1
CDR3 protein: SAQRLAGGTDTQY

J gene: TRBJ1-1
V gene: TRBV7-2
CDR3 protein: ASSLRFGTEAF

J gene: TRBJ2-5
V gene: TRBV19
CDR3 protein: ASADQPETQY

J gene: TRBJ2-1
V gene: TRBV7-6
CDR3 protein: ATSSGQASYNEQF

J gene: TRBJ1-5
V gene: TRBV12-3/TRBV12-4
CDR3 protein: ASSKDRGGVHPQH

J gene: TRBJ2-1
V gene: TRBV5-1
CDR3 protein: ASSPDRVTYNEQF

J gene: TRBJ2-5
V gene: TRBV5-4
CDR3 protein: ASSPTGTAETQY

J gene: TRBJ1-6
V gene: TRBV12-3/TRBV12-4
CDR3 protein: ASAGAGGYNSPLH

J gene: TRBJ2-7
V gene: TRBV6-6
CDR3 protein: AILLRTGTSVYEQY

J gene: TRBJ2-1
V gene: TRBV2
CDR3 protein: ASSEGGTSNNEQF

J gene: TRBJ2-1
V gene: TRBV2
CDR3 protein: ASTTPEGPVGEQF

J gene: TRBJ1-2
V gene: TRBV7-8
CDR3 protein: ASSPLNPASALAYT

J gene: TRBJ1-1
V gene: TRBV18
CDR3 protein: ASSFDGNTEAF

J gene: TRBJ2-7
V gene: TRBV7-2
CDR3 protein: ASSLGGQDYEQY

J gene: TRBJ1-3
V gene: TRBV5-6
CDR3 protein: ASSLGQGTGNTIY